The clone carrying this T cell receptor beta chain has only a few counts. This sample is part of a study of blood T cell repertoires in COVID-19. Study details: Acute and convalescent COVID-19 specimens originated in the United States, Italy and Spain. T cells, B-cell-depleted T cells, or PBMCs provided the cDNA or gDNA that served as material.

In the study's own analysis: By means of reference gene primer amplification, nucleated cell counts were estimated. TCRdb's table, derived via immunoSEQ multiplex PCR, lists solely in-frame clones and lacks some. The DNA was the basis for D and trimming; V, J and clone size are from that table. Of over 85,000 clones listed, around 74% are singletons. The CDR3 contains 16 residues. Per germline, CDR1 KGHSH and CDR2 LQKENI. Trimming cost V 5 bases and J 3 bases; bases outside gene matches: 6. The TCR was taken from a woman in her sixties or seventies with acute or convalescent COVID-19. The sequencing sample was made of peripheral blood. The V and J genes are TRBV18 and TRBJ1-5; 11 nucleotides agree with TRBD1. The CDR3 sequence is CASSGTGGTNNQPQHF. CDR3 DNA: TGTGCCAGCTCAGGGACAGGGGGAACGAACAATCAGCCCCAGCATTTT.